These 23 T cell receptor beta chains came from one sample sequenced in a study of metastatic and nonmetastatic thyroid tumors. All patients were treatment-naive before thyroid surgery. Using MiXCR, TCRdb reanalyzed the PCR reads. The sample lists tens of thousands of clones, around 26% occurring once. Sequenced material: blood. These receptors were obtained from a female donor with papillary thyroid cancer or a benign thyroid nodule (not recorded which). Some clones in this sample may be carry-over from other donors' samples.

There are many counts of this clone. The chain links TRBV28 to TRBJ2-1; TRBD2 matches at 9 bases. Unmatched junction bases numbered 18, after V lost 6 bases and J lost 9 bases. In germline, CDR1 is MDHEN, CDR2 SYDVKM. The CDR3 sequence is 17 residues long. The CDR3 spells CASRTRFSGGFLIEQFF. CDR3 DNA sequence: TGTGCCAGCAGGACTCGGTTTAGCGGGGGCTTTTTAATTGAGCAGTTCTTC.

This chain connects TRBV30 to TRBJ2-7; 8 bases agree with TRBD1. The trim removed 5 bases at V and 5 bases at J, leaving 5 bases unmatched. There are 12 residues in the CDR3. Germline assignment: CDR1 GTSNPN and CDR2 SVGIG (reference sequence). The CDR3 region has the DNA TGTGCCTGGGGACAGGGTATCAACGAGCAGTACTTC. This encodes CAWGQGINEQYF. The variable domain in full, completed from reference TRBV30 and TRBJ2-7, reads SQTIHQWPATLVQPVGSPLSLECTVEGTSNPNLYWYRQAAGRGLQLLFYSVGIGQISSEVPQNLSASRPQDRQFILSSKKLLLSDSGFYLCAWGQGINEQYFGPGTRLTVT.

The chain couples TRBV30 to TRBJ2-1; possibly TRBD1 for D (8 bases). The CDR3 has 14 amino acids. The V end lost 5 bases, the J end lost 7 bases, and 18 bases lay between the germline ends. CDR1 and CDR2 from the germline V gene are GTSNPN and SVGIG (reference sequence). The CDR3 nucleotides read TGTGCCTGGTCTAGTGGGAGGGACAGGAATGAGCAGTTCTTC. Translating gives CAWSSGRDRNEQFF.

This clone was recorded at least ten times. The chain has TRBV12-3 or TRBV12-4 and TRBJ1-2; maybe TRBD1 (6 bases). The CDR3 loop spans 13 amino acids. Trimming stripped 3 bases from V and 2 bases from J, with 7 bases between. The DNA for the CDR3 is TGTGCCAGCAGTTTCGACAGGAACTATGGCTACACCTTC. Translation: CASSFDRNYGYTF.

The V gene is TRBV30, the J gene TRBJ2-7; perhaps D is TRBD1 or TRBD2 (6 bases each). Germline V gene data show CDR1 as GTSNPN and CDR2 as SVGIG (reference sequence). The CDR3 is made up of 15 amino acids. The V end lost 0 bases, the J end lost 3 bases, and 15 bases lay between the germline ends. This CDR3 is CAWSVGGQGLYEQYF. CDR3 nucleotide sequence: TGTGCCTGGAGTGTAGGGGGTCAGGGACTCTACGAGCAGTACTTC.

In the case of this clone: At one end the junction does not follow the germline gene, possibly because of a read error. Written as DNA, the CDR3 is TGTGCCAGCAGGGAAGACAGGGTTTCCACAGATACGCAGTATTTT. Translating it yields CASREDRVSTDTQYF. This chain uses TRBV6-1 with TRBJ2-3; 7 nucleotides align to TRBD1. Germline V gene lookup returns CDR1 MNHNS and CDR2 SASEGT. The CDR3 totals 15 residues.

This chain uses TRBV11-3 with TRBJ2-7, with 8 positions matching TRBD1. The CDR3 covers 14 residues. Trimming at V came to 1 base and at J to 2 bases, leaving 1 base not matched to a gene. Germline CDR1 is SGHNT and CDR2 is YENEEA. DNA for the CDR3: TGTGCCAGCAGCTTAGCAGGGGGCCCCTACGAGCAGTACTTC. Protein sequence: CASSLAGGPYEQYF.

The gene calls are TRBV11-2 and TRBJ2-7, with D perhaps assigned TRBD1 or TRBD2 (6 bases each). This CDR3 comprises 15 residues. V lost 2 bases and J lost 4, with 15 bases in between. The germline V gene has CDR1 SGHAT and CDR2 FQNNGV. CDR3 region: CASSLKFEGGYEQYF. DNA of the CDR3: TGTGCCAGCAGCTTAAAGTTTGAGGGGGGTTACGAGCAGTACTTC.

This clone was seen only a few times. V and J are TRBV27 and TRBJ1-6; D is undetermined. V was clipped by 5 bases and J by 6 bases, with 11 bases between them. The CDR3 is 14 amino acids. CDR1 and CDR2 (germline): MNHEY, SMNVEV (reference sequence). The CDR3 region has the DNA TGTGCCAGCAGTGAATGGACCTCTAATTCACCCCTCCACTTT. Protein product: CASSEWTSNSPLHF.

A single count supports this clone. CDR3 amino acids: CASSWTGETEQYF. The DNA of the CDR3 is TGTGCCAGCTCCTGGACAGGGGAAACCGAGCAGTACTTC. The gene calls are TRBV7-8 and TRBJ2-7; 9 bases fit TRBD1. Trimming cost V 8 bases and J 6 bases; bases outside gene matches: 8. Per the germline V gene, CDR1 is SGHVS and CDR2 is FQNEAQ. CDR3 size: 13 residues.

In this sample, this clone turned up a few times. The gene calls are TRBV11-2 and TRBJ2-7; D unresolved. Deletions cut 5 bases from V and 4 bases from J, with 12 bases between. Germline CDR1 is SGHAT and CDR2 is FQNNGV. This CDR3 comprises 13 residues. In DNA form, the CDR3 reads TGTGCCAGCAGCCCCTTCCCGCGGTACGAGCAGTACTTC. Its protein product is CASSPFPRYEQYF.

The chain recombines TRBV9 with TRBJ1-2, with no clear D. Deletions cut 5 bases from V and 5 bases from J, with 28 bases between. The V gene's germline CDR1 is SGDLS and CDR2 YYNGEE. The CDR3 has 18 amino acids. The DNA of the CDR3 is TGTGCCAGCAGTGCAGAAAAGGGTTCCTCCATGCTCTCATATGGCTACACCTTC. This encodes CASSAEKGSSMLSYGYTF.

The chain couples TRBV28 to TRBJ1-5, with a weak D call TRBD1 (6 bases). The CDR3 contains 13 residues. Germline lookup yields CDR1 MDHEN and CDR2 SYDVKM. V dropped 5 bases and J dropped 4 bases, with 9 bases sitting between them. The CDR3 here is CASSHGQNQPQHF. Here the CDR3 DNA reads TGTGCCAGCAGTCATGGACAGAATCAGCCCCAGCATTTT. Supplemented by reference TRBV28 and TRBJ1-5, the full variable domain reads DVKVTQSSRYLVKRTGEKVFLECVQDMDHENMFWYRQDPGLGLRLIYFSYDVKMKEKGDIPEGYSVSREKKERFSLILESASTNQTSMYLCASSHGQNQPQHFGDGTRLSIL.

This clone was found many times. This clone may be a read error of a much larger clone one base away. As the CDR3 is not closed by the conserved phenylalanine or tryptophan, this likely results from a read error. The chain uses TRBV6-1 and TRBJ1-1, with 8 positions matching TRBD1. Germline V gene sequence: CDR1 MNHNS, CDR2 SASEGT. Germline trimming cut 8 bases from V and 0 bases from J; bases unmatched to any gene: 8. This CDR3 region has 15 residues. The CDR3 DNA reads TGTGCCAGCGCCCCGGGACAGGTCATGAACACTGAAGCTTTCTCT. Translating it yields CASAPGQVMNTEAFS.

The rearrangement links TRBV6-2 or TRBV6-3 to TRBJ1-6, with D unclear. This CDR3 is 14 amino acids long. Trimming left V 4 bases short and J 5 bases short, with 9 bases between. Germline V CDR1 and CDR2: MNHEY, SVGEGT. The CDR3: CASSSGGDNSPLHF. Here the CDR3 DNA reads TGTGCCAGCAGTTCGGGTGGGGATAATTCACCCCTCCACTTT.

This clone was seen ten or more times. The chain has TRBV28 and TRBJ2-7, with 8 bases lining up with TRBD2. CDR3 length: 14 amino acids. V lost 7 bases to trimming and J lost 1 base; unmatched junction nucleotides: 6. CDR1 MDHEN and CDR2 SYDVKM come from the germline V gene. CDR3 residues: CASIGGDKSYEQYF. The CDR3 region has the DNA TGTGCCAGCATCGGGGGGGACAAGTCCTACGAGCAGTACTTC. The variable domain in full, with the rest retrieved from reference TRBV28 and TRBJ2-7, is DVKVTQSSRYLVKRTGEKVFLECVQDMDHENMFWYRQDPGLGLRLIYFSYDVKMKEKGDIPEGYSVSREKKERFSLILESASTNQTSMYLCASIGGDKSYEQYFGPGTRLTVT.

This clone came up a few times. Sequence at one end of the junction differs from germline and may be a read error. The CDR3 DNA sequence: TGCGCCATCAGCCAAGATCTAGTACTAGCTCCGTCCTACGAGCAGTACTTC. Residues: CAISQDLVLAPSYEQYF. The J gene is TRBJ2-7, the V gene TRBV4-1; D is perhaps TRBD2 (6 bases). CDR1 and CDR2 (germline): MGHRA, YSYEKL. This CDR3 is built from 17 residues.

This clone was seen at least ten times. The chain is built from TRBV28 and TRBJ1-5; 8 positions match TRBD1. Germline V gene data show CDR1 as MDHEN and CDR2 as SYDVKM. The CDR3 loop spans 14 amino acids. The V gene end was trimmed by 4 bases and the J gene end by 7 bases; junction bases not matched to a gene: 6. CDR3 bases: TGTGCCAGCAGTTCAGGACAGGGAAACCAGCCCCAGCATTTT. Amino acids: CASSSGQGNQPQHF.

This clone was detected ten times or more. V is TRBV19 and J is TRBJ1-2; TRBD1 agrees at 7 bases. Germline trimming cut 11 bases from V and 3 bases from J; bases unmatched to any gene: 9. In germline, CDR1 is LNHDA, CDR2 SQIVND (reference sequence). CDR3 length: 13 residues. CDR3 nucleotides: TGTGCCGTAACAGGGGTAGAAGACTATGGCTACACCTTC. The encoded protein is CAVTGVEDYGYTF. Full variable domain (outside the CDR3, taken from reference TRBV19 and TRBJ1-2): DGGITQSPKYLFRKEGQNVTLSCEQNLNHDAMYWYRQDPGQGLRLIYYSQIVNDFQKGDIAEGYSVSREKKESFPLTVTSAQKNPTAFYLCAVTGVEDYGYTFGSGTRLTVV.

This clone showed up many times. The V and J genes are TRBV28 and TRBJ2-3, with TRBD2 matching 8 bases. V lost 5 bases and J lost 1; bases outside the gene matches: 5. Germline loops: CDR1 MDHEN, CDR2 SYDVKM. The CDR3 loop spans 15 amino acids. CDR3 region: CASSPPGRGTDTQYF. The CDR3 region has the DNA TGTGCCAGCAGTCCCCCCGGGAGGGGCACAGATACGCAGTATTTT.

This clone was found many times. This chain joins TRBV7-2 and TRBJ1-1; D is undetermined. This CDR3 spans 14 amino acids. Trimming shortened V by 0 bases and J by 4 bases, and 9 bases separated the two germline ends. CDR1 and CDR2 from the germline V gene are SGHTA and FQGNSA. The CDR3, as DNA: TGTGCCAGCAGCTTAGCCCCCGGTGTCACTGAAGCTTTCTTT. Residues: CASSLAPGVTEAFF.

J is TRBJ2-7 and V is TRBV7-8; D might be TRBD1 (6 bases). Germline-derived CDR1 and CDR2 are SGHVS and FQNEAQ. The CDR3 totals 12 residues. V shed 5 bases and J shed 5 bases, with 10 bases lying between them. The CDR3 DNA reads TGTGCCAGCAGCGTGGACAGCCACGAGCAGTACTTC. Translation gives CASSVDSHEQYF.

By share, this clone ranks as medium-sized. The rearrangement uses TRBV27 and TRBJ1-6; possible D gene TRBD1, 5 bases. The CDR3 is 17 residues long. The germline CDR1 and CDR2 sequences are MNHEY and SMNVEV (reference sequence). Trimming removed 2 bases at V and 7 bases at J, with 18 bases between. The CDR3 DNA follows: TGTGCCAGCAGTTTAAGGGCGCGGGGCGAAGGCAATTCACCCCTCCACTTT. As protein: CASSLRARGEGNSPLHF.